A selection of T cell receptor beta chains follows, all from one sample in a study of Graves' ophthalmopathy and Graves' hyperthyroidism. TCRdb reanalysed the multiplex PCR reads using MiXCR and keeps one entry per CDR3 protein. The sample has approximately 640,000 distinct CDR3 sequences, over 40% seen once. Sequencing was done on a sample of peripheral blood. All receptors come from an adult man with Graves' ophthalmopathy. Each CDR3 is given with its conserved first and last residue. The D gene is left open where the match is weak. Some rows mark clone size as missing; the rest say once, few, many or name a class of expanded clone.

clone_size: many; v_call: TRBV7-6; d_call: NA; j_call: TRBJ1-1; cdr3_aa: CASSLDPPGAPTEAFF; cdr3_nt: TGTGCCAGCAGCTTAGATCCTCCAGGGGCGCCCACTGAAGCTTTCTTT
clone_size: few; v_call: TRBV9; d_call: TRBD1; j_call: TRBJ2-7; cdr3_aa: CASSVSGQSYEQYF; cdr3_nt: TGTGCCAGCAGCGTCTCGGGACAGAGTTACGAGCAGTACTTC
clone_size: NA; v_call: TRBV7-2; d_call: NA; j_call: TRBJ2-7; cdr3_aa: CASSLNPSTYEQYF; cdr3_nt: TGTGCCAGCAGCTTAAACCCGAGCACCTACGAGCAGTACTTC
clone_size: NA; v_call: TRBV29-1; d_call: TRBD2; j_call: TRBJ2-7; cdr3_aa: CSVANSGNYEQYF; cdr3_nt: TGCAGCGTCGCGAATAGCGGGAACTACGAGCAGTACTTC
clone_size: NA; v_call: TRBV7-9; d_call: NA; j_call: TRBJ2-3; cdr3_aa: CASSGRSQYF; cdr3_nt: TGTGCCAGCAGCGGCCGGTCGCAGTATTTT
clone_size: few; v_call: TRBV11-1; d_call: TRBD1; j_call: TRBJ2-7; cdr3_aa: CASSPRDRFYEQYF; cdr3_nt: TGTGCCAGCAGCCCCCGGGACAGGTTCTACGAGCAGTACTTC
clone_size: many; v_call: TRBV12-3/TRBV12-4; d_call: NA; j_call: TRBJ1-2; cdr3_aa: CASSEGGPANYGYTF; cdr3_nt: TGTGCCAGCAGTGAGGGGGGGCCCGCTAACTATGGCTACACCTTC
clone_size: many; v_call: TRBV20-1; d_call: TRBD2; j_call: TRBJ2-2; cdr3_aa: CSARTSGRVGELFF; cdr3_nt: TGCAGTGCAAGGACTAGCGGGAGGGTCGGGGAGCTGTTTTTT
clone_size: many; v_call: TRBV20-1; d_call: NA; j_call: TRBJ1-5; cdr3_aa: CSARDVFPYSNQPQHF; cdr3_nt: TGCAGTGCTAGAGATGTGTTCCCCTATAGCAATCAGCCCCAGCATTTT
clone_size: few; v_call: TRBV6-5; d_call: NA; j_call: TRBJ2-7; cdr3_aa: CASSQDGAVSSYEQYF; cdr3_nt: TGTGCCAGCAGCCAAGATGGAGCTGTGAGCTCCTACGAGCAGTACTTC
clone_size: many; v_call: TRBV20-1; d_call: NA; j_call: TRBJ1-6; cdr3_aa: CSARDSGEYNSPLHF; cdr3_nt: TGCAGTGCTAGAGATTCAGGGGAATATAATTCACCCCTCCACTTT
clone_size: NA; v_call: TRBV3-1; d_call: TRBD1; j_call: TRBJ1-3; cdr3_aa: CASTSGDSSGNTIYF; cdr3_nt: TGTGCCAGTACATCCGGGGACAGCTCTGGAAACACCATATATTTT
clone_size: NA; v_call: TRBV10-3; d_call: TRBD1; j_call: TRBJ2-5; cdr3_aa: CASGDRTGQETQYF; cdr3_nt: TGTGCCAGTGGGGATAGGACAGGTCAAGAGACCCAGTACTTC
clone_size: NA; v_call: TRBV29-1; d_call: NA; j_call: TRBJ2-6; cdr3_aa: CSLGESSEANVLTF; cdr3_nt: TGCAGCTTGGGGGAGTCCTCTGAGGCCAACGTCCTGACTTTC
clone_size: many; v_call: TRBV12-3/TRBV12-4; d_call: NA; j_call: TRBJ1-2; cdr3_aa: CASSLFGRYGYTF; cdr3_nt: TGTGCCAGCAGTTTATTCGGGCGCTATGGCTACACCTTC
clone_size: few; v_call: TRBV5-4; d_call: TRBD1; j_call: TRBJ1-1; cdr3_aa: CASSFTGGADTEAFF; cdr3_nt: TGTGCCAGCAGTTTCACAGGGGGCGCTGACACTGAAGCTTTCTTT
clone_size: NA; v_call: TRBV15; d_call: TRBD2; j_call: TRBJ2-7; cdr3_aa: CATSRALAGKEGEQYF; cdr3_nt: TGTGCCACCAGCAGGGCCCTAGCGGGTAAGGAAGGGGAGCAGTACTTC
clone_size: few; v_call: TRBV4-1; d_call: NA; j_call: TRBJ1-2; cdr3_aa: CASSHQITNSQYGYTF; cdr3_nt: TGCGCCAGCAGCCACCAAATAACGAACTCGCAGTATGGCTACACCTTC
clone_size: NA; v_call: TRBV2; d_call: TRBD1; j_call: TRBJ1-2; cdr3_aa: CASRGTGGGYGYTF; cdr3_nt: TGTGCCAGCAGGGGGACAGGGGGTGGCTATGGCTACACCTTC
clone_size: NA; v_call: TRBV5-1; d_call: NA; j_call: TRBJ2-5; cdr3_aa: CASSGTRGPRETQYF; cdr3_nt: TGCGCCAGCAGCGGTACCCGGGGCCCTCGGGAGACCCAGTACTTC
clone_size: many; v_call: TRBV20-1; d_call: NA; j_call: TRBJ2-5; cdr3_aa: CSARSRRDQETQYF; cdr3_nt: TGCAGTGCTAGGTCCCGGCGCGACCAAGAGACCCAGTACTTC
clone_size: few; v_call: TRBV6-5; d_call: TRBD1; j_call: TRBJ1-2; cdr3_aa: CASSYPRTGGADGYTF; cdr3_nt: TGTGCCAGCAGTTACCCTAGGACAGGGGGCGCGGATGGCTACACCTTC
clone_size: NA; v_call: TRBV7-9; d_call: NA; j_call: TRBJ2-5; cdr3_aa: CASSLGLAGGKTQDF; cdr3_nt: TGTGCCAGCAGCTTAGGTCTTGCAGGTGGGAAGACCCAGGACTTC
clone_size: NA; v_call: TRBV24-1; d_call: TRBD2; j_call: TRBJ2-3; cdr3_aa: CAVSGLAGGTQYF; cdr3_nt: TGTGCCGTCTCGGGACTAGCGGGAGGGACGCAGTATTTT
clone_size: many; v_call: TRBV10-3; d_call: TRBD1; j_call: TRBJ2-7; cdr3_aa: CAISAGTGIHEQYF; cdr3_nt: TGTGCCATCAGTGCCGGGACAGGGATCCACGAGCAGTACTTC